What follows are 15 T cell receptor beta chains derived from one specimen sequenced in a study of T cell repertoires in cytomegalovirus infection. TCRdb processed the reads anew with MiXCR; each CDR3 protein has one entry. The sample yields more than 650,000 distinct CDR3 sequences, less than 40% seen once. Sample: PBMCs. The receptor source for this set is a human donor in good health (CMV status not recorded). Some clones in this sample may be carry-over from other donors' samples.

This clonotype was counted many times. The chain joins TRBV7-2 to TRBJ2-5; TRBD2 aligns across 8 bases. CDR3 length: 16 amino acids. The V and J ends lost 5 bases and 2 bases, in that order; junction bases with no gene match: 10. Germline lookup yields CDR1 SGHTA and CDR2 FQGNSA. The CDR3 loop is CASSLRALAVQETQYF. As DNA, the CDR3 is TGTGCCAGCAGCCTTAGGGCACTAGCGGTACAAGAGACCCAGTACTTC.

In the case of this clonotype: The junction and the germline gene differ at one end; a read error may be behind it. This chain joins TRBV19 and TRBJ2-1, with 15 bases fitting TRBD2. From germline, CDR1 is LNHDA and CDR2 SQIVND (reference sequence). This CDR3 region has 13 residues. CDR3 loop: CASSGLAGGPGDF. CDR3 bases: TGTGCCAGTAGTGGACTAGCGGGAGGGCCTGGAGACTTC.

This clonotype was recorded a few times. This chain connects TRBV3-1 to TRBJ2-1; D uncertain. CDR3 length equals 13 residues. Germline CDR1 LGHDT, CDR2 YNNKEL (reference sequence). The germline V and J ends were trimmed by 1 base and 7 bases, with 8 bases remaining between them. The CDR3 DNA reads as TGTGCCAGCAGCCAAGGAAACACGAATGAGCAGTTCTTC. It codes for CASSQGNTNEQFF.

This clonotype occurred a few times. The V call is TRBV6-6, the J call TRBJ2-1; D call uncertain. The CDR3 consists of 15 residues. The germline V and J ends were trimmed by 4 bases and 8 bases, with 18 bases remaining between them. In germline, CDR1 is MNHNY, CDR2 SVGAGI (reference sequence). The CDR3 region has the DNA TGTGCCAGCAGTTTCGGCCGGCTTCTCTCCGATGAGCAGTTCTTC. Translated, it gives CASSFGRLLSDEQFF.

This chain connects TRBV7-3 to TRBJ1-3; TRBD1 matches at 10 bases. The CDR3 has 16 residues. CDR1 SGHTA and CDR2 FQGTGA come from the germline V gene. V lost 5 bases, J lost 8 bases, and 12 bases stayed unmatched. Here the CDR3 DNA reads TGTGCCAGCAGCACAGACAGGGGGCAATTGTGGGACACCATATATTTT. This translates into CASSTDRGQLWDTIYF.

This clonotype is a singleton in its sample. The conserved phenylalanine or tryptophan is not found at the CDR3 terminus, so this likely reflects a read error. The V gene is TRBV12-3 or TRBV12-4, the J gene TRBJ2-5; no clear D. This CDR3 comprises 13 residues. CDR3 region: CASSPTVTETQYL. The CDR3 DNA sequence: TGTGCAAGCAGTCCCACAGTCACCGAGACCCAGTACTTA.

Only a few counts were recorded for this clonotype. V gene TRBV6-2 or TRBV6-3 combines with J gene TRBJ2-3, with TRBD2 matching 10 bases. V lost 6 bases, J lost 6 bases, and 9 bases stayed unmatched. Germline V gene data show CDR1 as MNHEY and CDR2 as SVGEGT. There are 15 residues in the CDR3. The CDR3 loop reads CASSPQRGGPDTQYF. The CDR3 nucleotides are TGTGCCAGCAGCCCCCAGCGGGGGGGCCCGGATACGCAGTATTTT.

This clonotype was seen a handful of times. The chain has TRBV7-6 and TRBJ2-5; TRBD2 is a possible D gene (6 bases). V lost 1 base and J 4 bases, leaving 10 bases between the germline ends. Germline V gene lookup returns CDR1 SGHVS and CDR2 FNYEAQ. This CDR3 comprises 14 residues. The CDR3 DNA reads as TGTGCCAGCAGCTTAGAAGGACTATTAGAGACCCAGTACTTC. Translating gives CASSLEGLLETQYF.

This sequence joins TRBV7-9 and TRBJ2-7, with 8 bases aligning to TRBD1. Germline lookup yields CDR1 SEHNR and CDR2 FQNEAQ (reference sequence). The CDR3 length is 14 residues. J was trimmed by 4 bases and V by 5 bases; bases with no gene match: 7. The CDR3 coding sequence is TGTGCCAGCAGCCAGACAGGGGTTAATTACGAGCAGTACTTC. It translates to CASSQTGVNYEQYF.

In this sample, this clonotype turned up a few times. The chain carries TRBV6-1 and TRBJ2-2; possibly TRBD1 for D (5 bases). Trimming removed 2 bases from V and 7 bases from J, with 11 bases in between. CDR1 is MNHNS and CDR2 is SASEGT in the germline V gene. CDR3 length: 14 amino acids. The CDR3 here is CASSEQGSIGELFF. CDR3 bases: TGTGCCAGCAGTGAACAGGGTAGTATCGGGGAGCTGTTTTTT.

This clonotype was detected many times. This sequence joins TRBV27 and TRBJ2-3; 7 nucleotides match TRBD1. The CDR3 sequence is 16 residues long. The trim removed 3 bases at V and 1 base at J, leaving 7 bases unmatched. From germline, CDR1 is MNHEY and CDR2 SMNVEV (reference sequence). This CDR3 is CASSFLGGAGTDTQYF. The CDR3 DNA is TGTGCCAGCAGTTTCCTAGGGGGCGCGGGCACAGATACGCAGTATTTT.

The rearrangement links TRBV19 to TRBJ1-6; no firm D call. CDR1 is LNHDA and CDR2 is SQIVND in the germline V gene (reference sequence). With 5 bases removed from V and 5 bases from J, the gap between germline ends came to 16 bases. The CDR3 consists of 16 residues. Here the CDR3 reads CASSLGMGPNNSPLHF. The CDR3 DNA sequence: TGTGCCAGTAGTCTGGGAATGGGTCCTAATAATTCACCCCTCCACTTT.

The V call is TRBV3-1, the J call TRBJ1-1, with a possible D match to TRBD1 (6 bases). This CDR3 has 15 amino acids. CDR1 and CDR2 from the germline V gene are LGHDT and YNNKEL (reference sequence). V lost 4 bases to trimming and J lost 1 base, with 13 bases between them. The CDR3 nucleotides read TGTGCCAGCAGCCCCCAAAGGGGGACGAACACTGAAGCTTTCTTT. It yields the protein CASSPQRGTNTEAFF.

As concerns this clonotype: A read error may explain this, as a much larger clone is one base away. The V gene is TRBV27, the J gene TRBJ2-2; TRBD2 is a possible D gene (5 bases). The CDR3 consists of 15 residues. Trimming shortened V by 5 bases and J by 7 bases, and 17 bases separated the two germline ends. Germline loops: CDR1 MNHEY, CDR2 SMNVEV (reference sequence). The CDR3 sequence is CASSPVEYGVGELFF. The CDR3 DNA reads as TGTGCCAGCAGTCCAGTGGAGTACGGGGTCGGGGAGCTGTTTTTT.

For this clonotype: A read error may account for a junction end that differs from germline. V and J are TRBV9 and TRBJ1-6, with D tentatively TRBD1 (5 bases). Germline loops: CDR1 SGDLS, CDR2 YYNGEE. The CDR3 extends over 15 amino acids. DNA of the CDR3: TGTTCCAGCAGCGGAGGGACTGCCTATAATTCACCCCTCCACTTT. It is translated as CSSSGGTAYNSPLHF.